This T cell receptor (beta chain) was profiled in a study of blood T cell repertoires in COVID-19. Sequenced by immunoSEQ multiplex PCR; TCRdb stores in-frame clones only, minus some. The data show some 43,000 clones, approximately 84% seen once. The V and J ends lost 4 bases and 0 bases respectively, with 25 bases between them. The germline V gene encodes CDR1 LGHDT and CDR2 YNNKEL (reference sequence). The CDR3 length is 20 residues. Input material: peripheral blood. This receptor was obtained from a man over 45 with active COVID-19. This chain uses TRBV3-1 (or the pseudogene TRBV3-2) with TRBJ2-4; weak D call: TRBD1 (6 bases). CDR3 amino acids: CASSRNPSSQGTLAKNIQYF. CDR3 nucleotides: TGTGCCAGCAGCCGCAACCCCTCATCACAGGGTACACTAGCCAAAAACATTCAGTACTTC.